The 26 T cell receptor beta chains in this list originate from one sample, sequenced in a study of cytomegalovirus exposure and HLA in healthy donors. With 60 Vbeta and 13 Jbeta primers, the PCR was carried out. Only in-frame clones appear in the TCRdb table, and some are missing; sequencing was by immunoSEQ multiplex PCR. Of more than 95,000 clones detected, roughly 13% appear once; the ten largest clones hold around 16%. The sequenced sample consisted of PBMCs. The receptors here all came from a man aged 40-49 years in good health and CMV-seropositive.

This clone was recorded a few times. This chain joins TRBV6-6 and TRBJ2-3; 8 bases line up with TRBD2. The CDR3 runs to 11 residues. CDR1 is MNHNY and CDR2 is SVGAGI in the germline V gene (reference sequence). The J segment lost 8 bases and the V segment lost 10 bases, leaving 5 bases of the junction unmatched. For the CDR3, the DNA is TGTGCCATCCTCGGGGGGGGTACGCAGTATTTT. It specifies CAILGGGTQYF.

This clone was observed a handful of times. V is TRBV7-6 and J is TRBJ2-5; 7 bases line up with TRBD1. Germline V gene lookup returns CDR1 SGHVS and CDR2 FNYEAQ. The CDR3 runs 14 residues. V gave up 2 bases and J gave up 5 bases; unmatched junction bases: 5. CDR3 loop: CASSLRRGLETQYF. CDR3 bases: TGTGCCAGCAGCTTACGAAGGGGGCTGGAGACCCAGTACTTC.

The V gene is TRBV9, the J gene TRBJ2-1; 8 bases match TRBD2. The CDR3 extends over 14 amino acids. The V gene end was trimmed by 3 bases and the J gene end by 10 bases; junction bases not matched to a gene: 9. Germline V gives CDR1 SGDLS, CDR2 YYNGEE. The CDR3 DNA reads TGTGCCAGCAGCGCCCACGGGGGGGCAGGGGAGCAGTTCTTC. Translating gives CASSAHGGAGEQFF.

Only a few counts were recorded for this clone. V is TRBV5-1 and J is TRBJ2-2; the match to TRBD2 covers 8 bases. The CDR3 runs 17 residues. Losses at the gene ends were 4 bases for V and 4 bases for J; bases not matched to a gene: 12. Germline V gene sequence: CDR1 SGHRS, CDR2 YFSETQ. The CDR3 spells CASSPTGLEVFTGELFF. The CDR3 DNA sequence: TGCGCCAGCAGCCCCACGGGACTAGAGGTCTTCACCGGGGAGCTGTTTTTT.

This chain uses TRBV14 with TRBJ2-5, with D hard to call. The assigned J gene may be wrong: the sequence end matches TRBJ2-7 better. There are 12 residues in the CDR3. Germline V gene sequence: CDR1 SGHDN, CDR2 FVKESK. CDR3 amino acids: CASSLFGYEQYF. CDR3 coding DNA: TGTGCCAGCAGCCTTTTCGGGTACGAGCAGTACTTC.

The CDR3 protein is CASSPVGRREMNTEAFF. For the CDR3, the DNA is TGCGCCAGCAGCCCCGTAGGTAGAAGGGAGATGAACACTGAAGCTTTCTTT. The V call is TRBV4-1, the J call TRBJ1-1; D is unresolved. Germline V lookup: CDR1 MGHRA, CDR2 YSYEKL. The CDR3 runs to 17 residues. V gave up 4 bases and J gave up 0 bases, with 18 bases separating them.

This clone came up a few times. The chain recombines TRBV10-3 with TRBJ1-2, with unresolved D. Germline V gene sequence: CDR1 ENHRY, CDR2 SYGVKD. The CDR3 extends over 14 amino acids. V was clipped by 7 bases and J by 2 bases, with 14 bases between them. The CDR3 sequence: CAIKGDILNYGYTF. The CDR3 DNA reads as TGTGCCATCAAGGGAGACATCTTGAACTATGGCTACACCTTC.

This chain joins TRBV18 and TRBJ2-7; 7 bases line up with TRBD1. The ends lost 3 bases at V and 3 bases at J; junction bases unmatched: 2. Germline values: CDR1 KGHSH, CDR2 LQKENI. This CDR3 region has 13 residues. The CDR3 reads CASSPDRDYEQYF. The CDR3 DNA sequence: TGTGCCAGCTCACCCGACAGGGACTACGAGCAGTACTTC.

The V call is TRBV4-3, the J call TRBJ1-2; D perhaps matches TRBD1 (6 bases). The CDR3 is 14 amino acids. Trimming shortened V by 2 bases and J by 3 bases, and 10 bases separated the two germline ends. CDR1 is LGHNA, CDR2 YSLEER, per germline. CDR3 amino acids: CASSQQTGHYGYTF. The CDR3 DNA reads as TGCGCCAGCAGCCAACAAACAGGGCACTATGGCTACACCTTC.

This clone has only a few counts. The rearrangement joins TRBV6-1 to TRBJ1-1; weak D call: TRBD1 (5 bases). The germline V gene has CDR1 MNHNS and CDR2 SASEGT. This CDR3 is built from 15 residues. V was pared by 3 bases and J by 3 bases, with 14 bases between. The chain's CDR3 is CASSERWGSDTEAFF. CDR3 nucleotide sequence: TGTGCCAGCAGTGAGAGGTGGGGCTCGGACACTGAAGCTTTCTTT.

The table lists this clone with many counts. This rearrangement joins TRBV4-2 to TRBJ2-2, with 10 bases matching TRBD2. Trimming removed 0 bases from V and 6 bases from J; junction bases left unmatched: 4. CDR3 length: 16 residues. CDR1 is LGHNA and CDR2 is YNFKEQ in the germline V gene. The CDR3 DNA is TGTGCCAGCAGCCAAGAAGAGCGGGAGGGCTCCGGGGAGCTGTTTTTT. It specifies CASSQEEREGSGELFF.

The CDR3 loop reads CASSISTSGANVLTF. DNA for the CDR3: TGTGCCAGTAGTATTAGCACCTCTGGGGCCAACGTCCTGACTTTC. V and J are TRBV19 and TRBJ2-6; D unresolved. Looked up from germline, CDR1 is LNHDA and CDR2 is SQIVND (reference sequence). The CDR3 contains 15 residues. V gave up 3 bases and J gave up 0 bases, with 6 bases separating them.

This clone turned up a few times. The V and J genes are TRBV19 and TRBJ2-3; 7 bases agree with TRBD2. The CDR3 consists of 15 residues. V lost 2 bases, J lost 0 bases, and 2 bases stayed unmatched. Looked up from germline, CDR1 is LNHDA and CDR2 is SQIVND (reference sequence). The CDR3 sequence is CASSISGKSTDTQYF. The CDR3 bases are TGTGCCAGTAGTATAAGCGGGAAGAGCACAGATACGCAGTATTTT. The complete variable domain, with remaining parts taken from reference TRBV19 and TRBJ2-3, reads DGGITQSPKYLFRKEGQNVTLSCEQNLNHDAMYWYRQDPGQGLRLIYYSQIVNDFQKGDIAEGYSVSREKKESFPLTVTSAQKNPTAFYLCASSISGKSTDTQYFGPGTRLTVL.

This clone showed up just a few times. CDR3 in DNA: TGTGCCACCAAGGCCCACGGGGGGTCACAGAACACCGGGGAGCTGTTTTTT. Its translation: CATKAHGGSQNTGELFF. The chain links TRBV19 to TRBJ2-2; 7 bases align to TRBD2. V gave up 10 bases and J gave up 1 base; unmatched junction bases: 15. The V gene's germline CDR1 is LNHDA and CDR2 SQIVND (reference sequence). The CDR3 consists of 17 residues.

This clone was seen a handful of times. The chain carries TRBV30 and TRBJ1-5; D is possibly TRBD1 (5 bases). The CDR3 runs 13 residues. The germline V and J ends were trimmed by 3 bases and 6 bases, with 12 bases remaining between them. Germline values: CDR1 GTSNPN, CDR2 SVGIG (reference sequence). CDR3 DNA: TGTGCCTGGAGGGGGCAGGGAAGTCAGCCCCAGCATTTT. Translation: CAWRGQGSQPQHF.

The rearrangement uses TRBV18 and TRBJ1-4; 8 bases agree with TRBD1. After removal of 10 bases from V and 7 bases from J, the junction contained 5 bases not matched to a gene. There are 12 residues in the CDR3. Germline V gives CDR1 KGHSH, CDR2 LQKENI. The chain's CDR3 is CATGQGSEKLFF. The DNA for the CDR3 is TGTGCCACCGGACAGGGAAGTGAAAAACTGTTTTTT.

The CDR3 sequence: CASSQSGTGSYGQPQHF. CDR3 nucleotide sequence: TGTGCCAGCAGCCAATCCGGGACAGGGAGTTATGGACAGCCCCAGCATTTT. The chain couples TRBV4-2 to TRBJ1-5; 9 bases fit TRBD1. J gave up 7 bases and V 2 bases, and 12 bases lay outside the gene matches. The length of the CDR3 is 17 residues. Germline CDR1 LGHNA, CDR2 YNFKEQ.

This chain links TRBV28 with TRBJ1-3, with unresolved D. CDR1 is MDHEN and CDR2 is SYDVKM in the germline V gene. V was shortened by 5 bases and J by 5 bases, with 4 bases between the two germline ends. There are 11 residues in the CDR3. The CDR3 sequence: CASSVRNTIYF. DNA of the CDR3: TGTGCCAGCAGTGTTAGAAACACCATATATTTT.

In this sample, this clone turned up a few times. The chain is built from TRBV4-3 and TRBJ2-3; possibly TRBD1 for D (6 bases). CDR3 size: 17 residues. The V and J ends lost 0 bases and 5 bases respectively, with 18 bases between them. From germline, CDR1 is LGHNA and CDR2 YSLEER. CDR3 coding DNA: TGCGCCAGCAGCCAAGAAGGGGGACCCACCACACGAGATACGCAGTATTTT. This sequence encodes CASSQEGGPTTRDTQYF.

This clone was detected a few times. The chain has TRBV2 and TRBJ2-5; D call uncertain. This CDR3 is 12 amino acids long. Germline values: CDR1 SNHLY, CDR2 FYNNEI. Between the trimmed V and J ends, which lost 4 bases and 0 bases, there was a span of 3 bases. Here the CDR3 DNA reads TGTGCCAGCAGTGCTGACCAAGAGACCCAGTACTTC. Translated, it gives CASSADQETQYF.

This clone was seen a few times. The rearrangement links TRBV27 to TRBJ2-1; perhaps TRBD2 as D (6 bases). Trimming removed 5 bases at V and 5 bases at J, with 13 bases between. CDR1 is MNHEY and CDR2 is SMNVEV in the germline V gene (reference sequence). The CDR3 spans 14 residues. In nucleotides, the CDR3 is TGTGCCAGCAGTCTGGGGGGAGGAGACAATGAGCAGTTCTTC. It yields the protein CASSLGGGDNEQFF.

The chain recombines TRBV5-1 with TRBJ2-7; D remains unclear. The CDR3 sequence is 12 residues long. V lost 0 bases, J lost 3 bases, and 4 bases lay in between. Germline CDR1 and CDR2: SGHRS and YFSETQ. DNA of the CDR3: TGCGCCAGCAGCTTGGGAGTCTACGAGCAGTACTTC. Protein: CASSLGVYEQYF.

The V call is TRBV5-8, the J call TRBJ2-3, with TRBD2 identical over 10 bases. The V gene end was trimmed by 4 bases and the J gene end by 2 bases; junction bases not matched to a gene: 4. This CDR3 is 15 amino acids long. The germline gives CDR1 SGHTS, CDR2 YDEGEE. CDR3 nucleotide sequence: TGTGCCAGCAGCCAGGGGACTAGCGTCACAGATACGCAGTATTTT. Translating gives CASSQGTSVTDTQYF.

J is TRBJ1-1 and V is TRBV6-5; D unresolved. Germline V lookup: CDR1 MNHEY, CDR2 SVGAGI. The CDR3 is made up of 12 amino acids. Trimming stripped 8 bases from V and 5 bases from J, with 12 bases between. DNA of the CDR3: TGTGCCAGCGGTAACAGAGGGACTGAAGCTTTCTTT. It yields the protein CASGNRGTEAFF.

This clone was recorded a few times. This chain joins TRBV4-1 and TRBJ1-5; 9 bases align to TRBD1. V dropped 0 bases and J dropped 2; count of bases not matched to a gene: 14. Germline V lookup: CDR1 MGHRA, CDR2 YSYEKL. This CDR3 is 20 amino acids long. Written as DNA, the CDR3 is TGCGCCAGCAGCCAAGATGTGGGGACAGGGCGTGGGAGAGGCAATCAGCCCCAGCATTTT. Translation: CASSQDVGTGRGRGNQPQHF.

The chain joins TRBV19 to TRBJ2-3, with TRBD2 matching over 10 bases. The J segment lost 3 bases and the V segment lost 3 bases, leaving 6 bases of the junction unmatched. CDR3 length: 16 amino acids. Per the germline V gene, CDR1 is LNHDA and CDR2 is SQIVND (reference sequence). In DNA, the CDR3 is TGTGCCAGTAGTATTCTAGCGGGAGAGCCGACAGATACGCAGTATTTT. Amino acid sequence: CASSILAGEPTDTQYF.